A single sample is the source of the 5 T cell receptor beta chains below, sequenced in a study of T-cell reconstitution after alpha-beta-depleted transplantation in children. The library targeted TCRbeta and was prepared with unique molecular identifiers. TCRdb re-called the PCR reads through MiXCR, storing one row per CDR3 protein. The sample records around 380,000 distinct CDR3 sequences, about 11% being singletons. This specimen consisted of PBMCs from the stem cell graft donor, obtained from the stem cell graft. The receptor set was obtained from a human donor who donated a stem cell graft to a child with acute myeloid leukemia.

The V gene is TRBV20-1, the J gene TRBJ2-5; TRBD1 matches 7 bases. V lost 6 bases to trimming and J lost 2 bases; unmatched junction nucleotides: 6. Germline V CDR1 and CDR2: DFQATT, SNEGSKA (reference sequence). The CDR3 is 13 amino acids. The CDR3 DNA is TGCAGTGCACAATTGGACAGGCAAGAGACCCAGTACTTC. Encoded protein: CSAQLDRQETQYF.

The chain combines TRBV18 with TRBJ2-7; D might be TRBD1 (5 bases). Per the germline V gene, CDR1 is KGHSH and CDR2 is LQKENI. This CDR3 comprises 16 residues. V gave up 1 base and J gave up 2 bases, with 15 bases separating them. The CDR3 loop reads CASSPRGRVRPYEQYF. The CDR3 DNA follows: TGTGCCAGCTCACCACGGGGCAGGGTAAGACCCTACGAGCAGTACTTC.

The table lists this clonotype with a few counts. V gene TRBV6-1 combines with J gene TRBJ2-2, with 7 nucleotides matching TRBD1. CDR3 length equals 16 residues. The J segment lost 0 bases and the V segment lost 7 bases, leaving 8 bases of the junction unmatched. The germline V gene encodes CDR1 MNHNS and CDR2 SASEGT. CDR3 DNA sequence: TGTGCCAGCACCCTCTTGGGGACAGCGAACACCGGGGAGCTGTTTTTT. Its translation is CASTLLGTANTGELFF.

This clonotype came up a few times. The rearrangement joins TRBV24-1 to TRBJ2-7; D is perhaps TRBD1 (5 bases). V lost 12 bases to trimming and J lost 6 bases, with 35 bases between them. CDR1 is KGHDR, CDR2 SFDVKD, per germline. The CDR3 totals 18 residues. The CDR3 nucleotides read TGTGCCTCCTTCCTCGTCTTCCGGGCGACAGAAGACCCGTGCGAGCAGTACGTC. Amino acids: CASFLVFRATEDPCEQYV.

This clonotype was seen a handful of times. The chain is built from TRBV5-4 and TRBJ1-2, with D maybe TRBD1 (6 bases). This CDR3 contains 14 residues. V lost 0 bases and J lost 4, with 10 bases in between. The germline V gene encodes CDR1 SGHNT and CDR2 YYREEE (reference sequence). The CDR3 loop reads CASSLGGAVYGYTF. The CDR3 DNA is TGTGCCAGCAGCTTGGGGGGGGCGGTCTATGGCTACACCTTC. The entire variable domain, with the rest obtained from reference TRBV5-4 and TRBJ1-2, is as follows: ETGVTQSPTHLIKTRGQQVTLRCSSQSGHNTVSWYQQALGQGPQFIFQYYREEENGRGNFPPRFSGLQFPNYSSELNVNALELDDSALYLCASSLGGAVYGYTFGSGTRLTVV.